Listed here are 24 T cell receptor beta chains from one sample, sequenced in a study of graft-versus-host responses after intestinal transplantation. Their specific antigens are unknown. Libraries were prepared by immunoSEQ multiplex PCR; TCRdb keeps only in-frame clonotypes and omits some of them. The sample lists some 85,000 clones, around 87% seen once, with around 8% in the top ten. Sequenced material: unstimulated CD8+ T cells sorted from spleen or lymph node cells, taken before transplant. The receptors originated from a human donor who was the organ donor for an intestinal transplant.

The chain employs TRBV7-9 and TRBJ1-6, with D maybe TRBD1 (6 bases). This CDR3 contains 14 residues. CDR1 and CDR2 from the germline V gene are SEHNR and FQNEAQ (reference sequence). In DNA, the CDR3 is TGTACCACCCAGGGGTTCGGATTTTATTCACCCCTCCACTTT. As protein: CTTQGFGFYSPLHF.

The chain employs TRBV6-1 and TRBJ1-1; no reliable D call. CDR3 size: 13 residues. CDR1 is MNHNS, CDR2 SASEGT, per germline. The V gene lost 7 bases and the J gene lost 8 bases, with 17 bases spanning the gap. The DNA for the CDR3 is TGTGCCAGCATGGGTCGGCCGGTAGCAGAAGCTTTCTTT. This encodes CASMGRPVAEAFF.

The chain has TRBV19 and TRBJ1-1; D might be TRBD1 (5 bases). The V gene's germline CDR1 is LNHDA and CDR2 SQIVND (reference sequence). V was trimmed by 7 bases and J by 4 bases, leaving 13 bases between them. This CDR3 spans 13 amino acids. The CDR3 protein is CASNSGLVTEAFF. CDR3 nucleotide sequence: TGTGCCAGTAACTCGGGGCTGGTCACTGAAGCTTTCTTT.

The chain combines TRBV7-6 with TRBJ1-5; no definite D call. There are 13 residues in the CDR3. Deletions cut 1 base from V and 3 bases from J, with 4 bases between. Germline CDR1 is SGHVS and CDR2 is FNYEAQ. The CDR3 nucleotides read TGTGCCAGCAGCTTAGAACCCAATCAGCCCCAGCATTTT. Translation gives CASSLEPNQPQHF.

The V call is TRBV28, the J call TRBJ2-2, with D uncertain. V was shortened by 6 bases and J by 3 bases, with 17 bases between the two germline ends. CDR1 and CDR2 (germline): MDHEN, SYDVKM. The CDR3 length is 16 residues. The DNA of the CDR3 is TGTGCCAGCAGGCCCTCGGAGCCGTGGTACACCGGGGAGCTGTTTTTT. Protein sequence: CASRPSEPWYTGELFF. Using reference TRBV28 and TRBJ2-2 for the parts outside the CDR3, the full variable domain is DVKVTQSSRYLVKRTGEKVFLECVQDMDHENMFWYRQDPGLGLRLIYFSYDVKMKEKGDIPEGYSVSREKKERFSLILESASTNQTSMYLCASRPSEPWYTGELFFGEGSRLTVL.

The rearrangement joins TRBV28 to TRBJ1-1; TRBD1 agrees at 9 bases. This CDR3 contains 14 residues. V lost 2 bases to trimming and J lost 6 bases; unmatched junction nucleotides: 4. Germline CDR1 reads MDHEN; CDR2 reads SYDVKM. The CDR3 DNA reads TGTGCCAGCAGTTTAAAGGGACAGGGTCCTGAAGCTTTCTTT. Translated, it gives CASSLKGQGPEAFF.

This chain links TRBV14 with TRBJ2-5, with TRBD1 identical over 7 bases. Germline lookup yields CDR1 SGHDN and CDR2 FVKESK. The V gene end was trimmed by 4 bases and the J gene end by 1 base; junction bases not matched to a gene: 6. The CDR3 has 15 amino acids. The CDR3 DNA follows: TGTGCCAGCAGCCCGGGACAGTGGACCCAAGAGACCCAGTACTTC. Its translation: CASSPGQWTQETQYF.

Comments on this clone: A junction end diverges from the germline sequence, so it may reflect a read error. The CDR3 is CASSQVARRSSSEQYF. The CDR3 DNA reads TGCGCCAGCAGCCAAGTTGCTAGACGCTCTTCCTCCGAGCAGTACTTC. The rearrangement joins TRBV4-1 to TRBJ2-7; D gene uncertain. Germline CDR1 MGHRA, CDR2 YSYEKL. This CDR3 has 16 residues.

The V gene is TRBV5-1, the J gene TRBJ1-2; TRBD1 matches 7 bases. V gave up 3 bases and J gave up 6 bases; unmatched junction bases: 17. Germline V gene data show CDR1 as SGHRS and CDR2 as YFSETQ. This CDR3 contains 17 residues. The CDR3 is CASSSWTGEDPVDGYTF. Written as DNA, the CDR3 is TGCGCCAGCAGCTCGTGGACAGGAGAAGACCCCGTTGATGGCTACACCTTC. Based on the CDR3 plus reference TRBV5-1 and TRBJ1-2, the full variable domain is KAGVTQTPRYLIKTRGQQVTLSCSPISGHRSVSWYQQTPGQGLQFLFEYFSETQRNKGNFPGRFSGRQFSNSRSEMNVSTLELGDSALYLCASSSWTGEDPVDGYTFGSGTRLTVV.

A remark on this clone: The same CDR3 arises from other DNA sequences in this sample as well. This chain links TRBV6-1 with TRBJ2-7; D not certain. The V end lost 3 bases, the J end lost 3 bases, and 9 bases lay between the germline ends. CDR1 is MNHNS, CDR2 SASEGT, per germline. This CDR3 region has 13 residues. In DNA, the CDR3 is TGTGCCAGCAGTGAGAACCAGTTCTACGAGCAGTACTTC. Its protein is CASSENQFYEQYF.

The chain combines TRBV4-1 with TRBJ2-7; tentative D call: TRBD1 (6 bases). Germline-derived CDR1 and CDR2 are MGHRA and YSYEKL. V gave up 0 bases and J gave up 0 bases, with 12 bases separating them. CDR3 size: 16 residues. CDR3 nucleotide sequence: TGCGCCAGCAGCCAAGATCGTGGCAGGGGCTCCTACGAGCAGTACTTC. Its translation: CASSQDRGRGSYEQYF.

About this clone itself: Other nucleotide sequences in the sample specify the same CDR3. This chain joins TRBV18 and TRBJ2-7; possible D gene TRBD1, 5 bases. The germline gives CDR1 KGHSH, CDR2 LQKENI. This CDR3 contains 14 residues. The V and J ends lost 5 bases and 0 bases respectively, with 11 bases between them. In DNA form, the CDR3 reads TGTGCCAGCTCAGCCTATCAGGGCTCCTACGAGCAGTACTTC. This gives the protein CASSAYQGSYEQYF.

This chain joins TRBV27 and TRBJ2-1, with D perhaps matching TRBD2 (5 bases). Germline V gene sequence: CDR1 MNHEY, CDR2 SMNVEV (reference sequence). The CDR3 has 15 amino acids. Trimming pared 0 bases from V and 2 bases from J, leaving 8 bases between. CDR3 sequence reads: CASSLSSGTYNEQFF. CDR3 DNA sequence: TGTGCCAGCAGTTTATCGTCCGGGACCTACAATGAGCAGTTCTTC.

V is TRBV19 and J is TRBJ2-2; D perhaps matches TRBD1 (6 bases). Looked up from germline, CDR1 is LNHDA and CDR2 is SQIVND (reference sequence). V shed 3 bases and J shed 0 bases, with 14 bases lying between them. The CDR3 is 17 amino acids. In DNA, the CDR3 is TGTGCCAGTAGTATTTCCACATACAGGGCGAACACCGGGGAGCTGTTTTTT. Protein: CASSISTYRANTGELFF.

The V and J genes are TRBV27 and TRBJ2-3; TRBD2 agrees at 12 bases. The CDR3 length is 15 residues. Germline CDR1 is MNHEY and CDR2 is SMNVEV (reference sequence). V shed 5 bases, J shed 7 bases, and the junction held 7 bases outside the gene matches. CDR3 nucleotides: TGTGCCAGCAGTCCTCTAGCGGGGGGGCCTAATACGCAGTATTTT. This sequence encodes CASSPLAGGPNTQYF.

The chain employs TRBV4-2 and TRBJ2-4; 7 bases agree with TRBD2. Trimming removed 0 bases from V and 9 bases from J; junction bases left unmatched: 11. Germline CDR1 and CDR2: LGHNA and YNFKEQ. The length of the CDR3 is 16 residues. The DNA of the CDR3 is TGTGCCAGCAGCCAAGATAGTGTCGGACTAGTATCCATTCAGTACTTC. As protein: CASSQDSVGLVSIQYF.

V usage is TRBV11-3 and J usage is TRBJ2-1; unclear D gene. The CDR3 spans 13 residues. Trimming cost V 5 bases and J 6 bases, with 11 bases left between them. Germline V gene data show CDR1 as SGHNT and CDR2 as YENEEA. This CDR3 is CASSPGLANEQFF. CDR3 in DNA: TGTGCCAGCAGCCCTGGGCTCGCCAATGAGCAGTTCTTC.

The CDR3 DNA reads TGTGCCTGCTTCCAGGGAGGCAATTCACCCCTCCACTTT. It encodes CACFQGGNSPLHF. The chain uses TRBV30 and TRBJ1-6; D perhaps matches TRBD1 (5 bases). V shed 6 bases and J shed 7 bases, with 13 bases lying between them. Germline lookup yields CDR1 GTSNPN and CDR2 SVGIG (reference sequence). The CDR3 has 13 amino acids.

The rearrangement joins TRBV6-1 to TRBJ2-7; 11 nucleotides agree with TRBD1. This CDR3 region has 15 residues. CDR1 is MNHNS, CDR2 SASEGT, per germline. Unmatched junction bases numbered 8, after V lost 5 bases and J lost 5 bases. The CDR3 here is CASSTRDRGVHEQYF. In DNA form, the CDR3 reads TGTGCCAGCAGTACTCGGGACAGGGGGGTCCACGAGCAGTACTTC.

The V and J genes are TRBV11-2 and TRBJ1-5; no reliable D call. The CDR3 totals 14 residues. Germline V gene data show CDR1 as SGHAT and CDR2 as FQNNGV. V lost 2 bases to trimming and J lost 8 bases, with 13 bases between them. The CDR3 is CASSLSPGSEPQHF. The DNA of the CDR3 is TGTGCCAGCAGCTTATCCCCTGGGTCGGAGCCCCAGCATTTT.

The rearrangement joins TRBV21-1 to TRBJ1-2; the table's D call TRBD1 went unverified against the DNA. TRBV21-1 is a pseudogene segment. The CDR3 length is 14 residues. The CDR3 DNA sequence: TGTGCCAGCAGCAAAGAAGGGGCACGTTATGGCTACACCTTC. Amino acids: CASSKEGARYGYTF.

The rearrangement links TRBV6-1 to TRBJ2-1; TRBD1 matches at 8 bases. CDR3 length: 17 amino acids. Germline-derived CDR1 and CDR2 are MNHNS and SASEGT. J lost 15 bases, V lost 0 bases, and 19 bases had no gene match. The CDR3 protein is CASSEALSDRAVGGGFF. The CDR3 coding sequence is TGTGCCAGCAGTGAAGCGCTTTCGGACAGGGCGGTTGGGGGTGGGTTCTTC.

This chain uses TRBV30 with TRBJ2-7; D possibly corresponds to TRBD1 (5 bases). Deletions cut 5 bases from V and 4 bases from J, with 9 bases between. The germline V gene encodes CDR1 GTSNPN and CDR2 SVGIG (reference sequence). This CDR3 region has 11 residues. The CDR3 is CAWGAGYEQYF. CDR3 DNA: TGTGCCTGGGGGGCTGGGTACGAGCAGTACTTC.

Only one count was recorded for this clone. V is TRBV6-1 and J is TRBJ1-1, with D uncertain. The V end was cut by 6 bases, the J end by 10 bases, with 12 bases between. This CDR3 is built from 11 residues. Germline V CDR1 and CDR2: MNHNS, SASEGT. CDR3 protein: CASRRRLGAFF. CDR3 bases: TGTGCCAGCAGGAGGAGGCTAGGAGCTTTCTTT.